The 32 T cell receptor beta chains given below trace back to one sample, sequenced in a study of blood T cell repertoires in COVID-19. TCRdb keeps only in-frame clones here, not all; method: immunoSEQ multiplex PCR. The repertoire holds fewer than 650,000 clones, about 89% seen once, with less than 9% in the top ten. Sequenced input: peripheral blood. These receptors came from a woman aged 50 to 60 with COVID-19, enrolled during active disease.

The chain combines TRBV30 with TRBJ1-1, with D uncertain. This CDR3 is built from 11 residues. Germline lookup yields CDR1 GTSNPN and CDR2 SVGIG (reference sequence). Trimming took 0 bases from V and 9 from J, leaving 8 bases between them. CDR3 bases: TGTGCCTGGAGTGTAACCAGAAAAGCTTTCTTT. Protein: CAWSVTRKAFF.

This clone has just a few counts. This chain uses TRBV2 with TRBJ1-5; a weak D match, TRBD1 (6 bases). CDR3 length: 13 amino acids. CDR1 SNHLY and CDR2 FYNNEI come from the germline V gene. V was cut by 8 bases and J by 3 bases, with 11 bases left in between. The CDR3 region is CASHRAHNQPQHF. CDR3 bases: TGTGCCAGCCACAGGGCTCACAATCAGCCCCAGCATTTT.

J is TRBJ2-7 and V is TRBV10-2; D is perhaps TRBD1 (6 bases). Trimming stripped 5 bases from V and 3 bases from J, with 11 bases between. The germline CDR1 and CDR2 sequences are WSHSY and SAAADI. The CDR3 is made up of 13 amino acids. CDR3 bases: TGCGCCAGCAGTCCGAGAGGGGGCTACGAGCAGTACTTC. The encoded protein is CASSPRGGYEQYF.

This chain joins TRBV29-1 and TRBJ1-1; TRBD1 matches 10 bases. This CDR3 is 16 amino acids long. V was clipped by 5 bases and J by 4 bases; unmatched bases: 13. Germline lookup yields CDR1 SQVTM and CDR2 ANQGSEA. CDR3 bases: TGCAGCGTTCGAACCGACAGGGGGCGCTTCTTCACTGAAGCTTTCTTT. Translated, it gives CSVRTDRGRFFTEAFF.

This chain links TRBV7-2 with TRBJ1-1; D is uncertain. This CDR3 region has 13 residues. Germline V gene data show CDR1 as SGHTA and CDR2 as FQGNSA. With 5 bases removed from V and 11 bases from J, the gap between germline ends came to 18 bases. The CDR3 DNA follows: TGTGCCAGCAGCGCAGGAGGCGTGCGCGGGGCTTTCTTT. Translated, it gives CASSAGGVRGAFF.

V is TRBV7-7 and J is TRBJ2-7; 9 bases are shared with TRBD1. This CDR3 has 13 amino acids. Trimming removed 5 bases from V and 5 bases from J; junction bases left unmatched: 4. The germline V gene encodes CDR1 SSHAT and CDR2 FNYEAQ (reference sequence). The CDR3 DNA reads TGTGCCAGCAGCCGGACAGGGGCTCACGAGCAGTACTTC. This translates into CASSRTGAHEQYF.

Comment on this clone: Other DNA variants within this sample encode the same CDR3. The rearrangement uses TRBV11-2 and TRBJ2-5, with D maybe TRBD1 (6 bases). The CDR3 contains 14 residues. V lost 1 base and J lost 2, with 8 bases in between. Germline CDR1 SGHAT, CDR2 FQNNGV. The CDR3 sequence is CASSLGTVQETQYF. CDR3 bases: TGTGCCAGCAGCTTAGGGACAGTACAAGAGACCCAGTACTTC.

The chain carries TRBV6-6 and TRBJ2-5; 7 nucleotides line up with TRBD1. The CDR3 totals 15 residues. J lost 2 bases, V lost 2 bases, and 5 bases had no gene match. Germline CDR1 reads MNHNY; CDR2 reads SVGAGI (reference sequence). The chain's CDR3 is CASSYNRGGQETQYF. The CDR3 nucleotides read TGTGCCAGCAGTTACAACAGGGGTGGTCAAGAGACCCAGTACTTC.

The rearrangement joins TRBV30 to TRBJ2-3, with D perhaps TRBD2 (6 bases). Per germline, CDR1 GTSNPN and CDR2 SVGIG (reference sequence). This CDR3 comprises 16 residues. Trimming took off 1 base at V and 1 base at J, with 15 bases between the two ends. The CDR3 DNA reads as TGTGCCTGGAGTGCCCTCGGTGGCGGGGGCACAGATACGCAGTATTTT. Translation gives CAWSALGGGGTDTQYF.

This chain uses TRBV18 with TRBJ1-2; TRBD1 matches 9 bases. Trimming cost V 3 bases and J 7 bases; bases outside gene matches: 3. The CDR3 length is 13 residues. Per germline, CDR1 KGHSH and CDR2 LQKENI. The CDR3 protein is CASSPGTGSGYTF. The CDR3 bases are TGTGCCAGCTCACCCGGGACAGGGTCTGGCTACACCTTC. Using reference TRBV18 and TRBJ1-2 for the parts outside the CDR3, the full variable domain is NAGVMQNPRHLVRRRGQEARLRCSPMKGHSHVYWYRQLPEEGLKFMVYLQKENIIDESGMPKERFSAEFPKEGPSILRIQQVVRGDSAAYFCASSPGTGSGYTFGSGTRLTVV.

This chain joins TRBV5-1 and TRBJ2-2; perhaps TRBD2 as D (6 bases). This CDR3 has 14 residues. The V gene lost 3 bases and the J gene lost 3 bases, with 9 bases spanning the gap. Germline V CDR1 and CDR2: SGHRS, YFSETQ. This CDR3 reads CASSSGLYTGELFF. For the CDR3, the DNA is TGCGCCAGCAGCTCGGGACTCTACACCGGGGAGCTGTTTTTT.

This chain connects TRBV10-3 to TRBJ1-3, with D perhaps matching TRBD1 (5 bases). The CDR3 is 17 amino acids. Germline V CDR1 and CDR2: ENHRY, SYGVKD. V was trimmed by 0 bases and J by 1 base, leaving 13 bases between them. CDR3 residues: CAISESPLGGSGNTIYF. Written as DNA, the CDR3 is TGTGCCATCAGTGAGTCCCCTCTTGGGGGGTCTGGAAACACCATATATTTT.

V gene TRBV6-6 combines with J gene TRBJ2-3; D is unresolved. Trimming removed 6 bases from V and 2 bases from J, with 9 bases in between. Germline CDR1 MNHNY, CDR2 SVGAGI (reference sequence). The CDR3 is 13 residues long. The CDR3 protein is CASSLGPTDTQYF. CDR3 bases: TGTGCCAGCAGCCTTGGGCCCACAGATACGCAGTATTTT.

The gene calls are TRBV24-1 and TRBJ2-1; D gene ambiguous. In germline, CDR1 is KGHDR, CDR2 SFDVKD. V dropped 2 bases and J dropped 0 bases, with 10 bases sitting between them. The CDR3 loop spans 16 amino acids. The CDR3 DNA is TGTGCCACCAGTGATTCGACTCCCAGCTCCTACAATGAGCAGTTCTTC. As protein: CATSDSTPSSYNEQFF.

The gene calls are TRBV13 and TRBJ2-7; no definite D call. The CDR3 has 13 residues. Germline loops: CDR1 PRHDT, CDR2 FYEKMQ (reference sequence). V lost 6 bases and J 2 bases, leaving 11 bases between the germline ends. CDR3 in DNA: TGTGCCAGCAGTGCCAGCGCGGCCTACGAGCAGTACTTC. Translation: CASSASAAYEQYF.

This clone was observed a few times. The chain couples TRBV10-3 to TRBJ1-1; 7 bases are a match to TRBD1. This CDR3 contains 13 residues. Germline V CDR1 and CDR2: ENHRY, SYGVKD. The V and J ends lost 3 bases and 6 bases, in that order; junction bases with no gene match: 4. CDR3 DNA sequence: TGTGCCATCAGTGACCCGACAGGGCCTGAAGCTTTCTTT. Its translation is CAISDPTGPEAFF.

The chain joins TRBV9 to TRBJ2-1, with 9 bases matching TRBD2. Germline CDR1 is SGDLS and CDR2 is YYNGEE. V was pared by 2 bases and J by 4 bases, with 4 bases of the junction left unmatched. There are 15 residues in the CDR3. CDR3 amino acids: CASSVASGAYNEQFF. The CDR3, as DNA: TGTGCCAGCAGCGTCGCTAGCGGGGCTTACAATGAGCAGTTCTTC.

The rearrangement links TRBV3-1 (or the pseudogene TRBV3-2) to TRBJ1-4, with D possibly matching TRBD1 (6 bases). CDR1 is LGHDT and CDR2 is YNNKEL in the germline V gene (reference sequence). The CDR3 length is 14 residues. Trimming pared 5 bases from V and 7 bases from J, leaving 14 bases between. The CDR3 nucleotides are TGTGCCAGCAGCATGCAGGGGATGGGTGAAAAACTGTTTTTT. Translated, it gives CASSMQGMGEKLFF.

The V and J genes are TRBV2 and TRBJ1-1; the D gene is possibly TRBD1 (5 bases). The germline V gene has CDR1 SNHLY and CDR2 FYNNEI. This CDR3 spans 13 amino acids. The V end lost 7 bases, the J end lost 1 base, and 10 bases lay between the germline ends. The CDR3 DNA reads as TGTGCCAGCACCCCGGACACGAACACTGAAGCTTTCTTT. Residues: CASTPDTNTEAFF.

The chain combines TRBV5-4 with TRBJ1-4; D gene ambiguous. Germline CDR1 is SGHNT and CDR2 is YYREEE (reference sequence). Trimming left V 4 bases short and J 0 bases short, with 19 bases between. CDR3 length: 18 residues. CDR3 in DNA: TGTGCCAGCAGCGACCGACTCTATCCGAGGGCAACTAATGAAAAACTGTTTTTT. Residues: CASSDRLYPRATNEKLFF. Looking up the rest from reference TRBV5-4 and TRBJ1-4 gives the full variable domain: ETGVTQSPTHLIKTRGQQVTLRCSSQSGHNTVSWYQQALGQGPQFIFQYYREEENGRGNFPPRFSGLQFPNYSSELNVNALELDDSALYLCASSDRLYPRATNEKLFFGSGTQLSVL.

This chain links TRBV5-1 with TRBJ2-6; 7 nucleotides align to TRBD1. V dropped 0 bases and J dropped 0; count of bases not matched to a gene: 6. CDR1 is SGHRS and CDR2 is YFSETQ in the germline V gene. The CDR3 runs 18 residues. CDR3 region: CASSLVTGTTSGANVLTF. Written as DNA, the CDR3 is TGCGCCAGCAGCTTGGTGACAGGGACCACCTCTGGGGCCAACGTCCTGACTTTC.

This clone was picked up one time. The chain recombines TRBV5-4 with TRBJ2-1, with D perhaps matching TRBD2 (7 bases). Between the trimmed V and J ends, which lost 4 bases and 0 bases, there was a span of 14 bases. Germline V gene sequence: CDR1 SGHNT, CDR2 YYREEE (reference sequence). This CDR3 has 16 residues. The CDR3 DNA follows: TGTGCCAGCAGCCCTGGGGGGGGCAACTCCTACAATGAGCAGTTCTTC. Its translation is CASSPGGGNSYNEQFF.

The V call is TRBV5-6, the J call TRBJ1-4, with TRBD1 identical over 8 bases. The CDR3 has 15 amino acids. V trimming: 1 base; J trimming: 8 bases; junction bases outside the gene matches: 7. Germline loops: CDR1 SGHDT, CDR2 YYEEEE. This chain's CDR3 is CASSLTSRTGEKLFF. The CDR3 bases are TGTGCCAGCAGCTTGACGTCCCGGACAGGGGAAAAACTGTTTTTT.

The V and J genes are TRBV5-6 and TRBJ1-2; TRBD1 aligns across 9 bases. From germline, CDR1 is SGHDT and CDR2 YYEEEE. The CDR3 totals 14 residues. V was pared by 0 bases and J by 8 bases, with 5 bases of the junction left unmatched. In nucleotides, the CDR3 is TGTGCCAGCAGCTTGGCGGGGACAGGGTTCGGCTACACCTTC. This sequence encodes CASSLAGTGFGYTF.

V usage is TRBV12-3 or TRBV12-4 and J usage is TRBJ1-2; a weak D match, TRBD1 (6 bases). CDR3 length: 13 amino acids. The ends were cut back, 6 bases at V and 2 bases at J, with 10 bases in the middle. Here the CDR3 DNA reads TGTGCCAGCAGGGGGGCAGGCAACTATGGCTACACCTTC. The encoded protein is CASRGAGNYGYTF.

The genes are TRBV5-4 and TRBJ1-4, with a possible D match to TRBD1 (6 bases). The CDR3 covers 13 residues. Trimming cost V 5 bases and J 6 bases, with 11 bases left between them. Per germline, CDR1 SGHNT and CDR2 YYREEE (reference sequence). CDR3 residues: CASSSRQDEKLFF. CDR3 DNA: TGTGCCAGCAGTTCACGACAGGATGAAAAACTGTTTTTT. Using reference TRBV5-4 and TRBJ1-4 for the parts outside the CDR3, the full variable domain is ETGVTQSPTHLIKTRGQQVTLRCSSQSGHNTVSWYQQALGQGPQFIFQYYREEENGRGNFPPRFSGLQFPNYSSELNVNALELDDSALYLCASSSRQDEKLFFGSGTQLSVL.

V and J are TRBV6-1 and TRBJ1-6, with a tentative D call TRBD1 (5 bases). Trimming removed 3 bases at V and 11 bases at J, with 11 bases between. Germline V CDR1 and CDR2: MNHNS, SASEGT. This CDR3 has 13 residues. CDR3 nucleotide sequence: TGTGCCAGCAGTGAGGGGACTCCTACACCCCTCCACTTT. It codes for CASSEGTPTPLHF.

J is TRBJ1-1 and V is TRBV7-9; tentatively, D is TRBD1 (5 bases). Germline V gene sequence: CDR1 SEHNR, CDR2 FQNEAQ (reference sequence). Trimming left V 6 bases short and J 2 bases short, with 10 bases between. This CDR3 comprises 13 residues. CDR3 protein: CASSGGINTEAFF. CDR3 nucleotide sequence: TGTGCCAGCAGTGGGGGGATAAACACTGAAGCTTTCTTT.

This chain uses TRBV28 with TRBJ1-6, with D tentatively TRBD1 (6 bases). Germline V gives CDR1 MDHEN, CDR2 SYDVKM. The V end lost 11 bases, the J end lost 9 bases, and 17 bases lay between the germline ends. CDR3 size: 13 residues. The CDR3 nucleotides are TGTGCCTCGATTTCGGGGGGCGGTTCACCCCTCCACTTT. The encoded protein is CASISGGGSPLHF.

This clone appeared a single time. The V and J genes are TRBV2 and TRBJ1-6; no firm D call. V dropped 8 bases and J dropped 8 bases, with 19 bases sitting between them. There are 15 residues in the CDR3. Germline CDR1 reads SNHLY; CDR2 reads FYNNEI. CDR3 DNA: TGTGCCAGCGATTGGAAGCCACCCGGGGATTCACCCCTCCACTTT. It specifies CASDWKPPGDSPLHF.

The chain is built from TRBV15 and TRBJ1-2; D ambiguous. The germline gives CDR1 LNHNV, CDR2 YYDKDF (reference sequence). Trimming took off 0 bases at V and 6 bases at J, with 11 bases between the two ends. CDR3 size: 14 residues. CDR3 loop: CATSRDRVGDGYTF. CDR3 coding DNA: TGTGCCACCAGCAGAGATCGGGTCGGGGATGGCTACACCTTC. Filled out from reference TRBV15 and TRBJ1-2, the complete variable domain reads DAMVIQNPRYQVTQFGKPVTLSCSQTLNHNVMYWYQQKSSQAPKLLFHYYDKDFNNEADTPDNFQSRRPNTSFCFLDIRSPGLGDTAMYLCATSRDRVGDGYTFGSGTRLTVV.

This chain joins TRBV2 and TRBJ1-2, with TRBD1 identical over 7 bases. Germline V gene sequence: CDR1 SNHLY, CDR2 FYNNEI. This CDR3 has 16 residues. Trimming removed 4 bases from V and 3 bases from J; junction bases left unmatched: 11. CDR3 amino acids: CASSGFRDRRHYGYTF. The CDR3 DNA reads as TGTGCCAGCAGTGGATTCCGGGACAGAAGACACTATGGCTACACCTTC. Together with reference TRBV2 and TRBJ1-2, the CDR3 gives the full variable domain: EPEVTQTPSHQVTQMGQEVILRCVPISNHLYFYWYRQILGQKVEFLVSFYNNEISEKSEIFDDQFSVERPDGSNFTLKIRSTKLEDSAMYFCASSGFRDRRHYGYTFGSGTRLTVV.